The clone carrying this T cell receptor beta chain has just a few counts. The data belong to a study of identical twins. TCRdb re-derived calls from the 5' RACE reads in MiXCR, one entry per CDR3 protein. Of some 460,000 distinct CDR3 sequences in the sample, 14% are singletons; the top ten hold 0.5% to 0.65%. The V end lost 3 bases, the J end lost 5 bases, and 14 bases lay between the germline ends. Germline assignment: CDR1 SGHTA and CDR2 FQGNSA. The CDR3 is 15 amino acids. The data also belong to a second study, concerning yellow fever vaccine responses in identical twins.

The sample consisted of CD4+ T cells sorted from blood. The sequence was obtained from a woman aged 18-29 years in good health. The rearrangement links TRBV7-2 to TRBJ2-1; possible D gene TRBD2, 6 bases. The CDR3 DNA follows: TGTGCCAGCAGCTTTGGCGGGATCCCCGACAATGAGCAGTTCTTC. It is translated as CASSFGGIPDNEQFF.